This T cell receptor (beta chain) appears in the sequencing data of a study of T cell responses to AZD1222 COVID-19 vaccine (dated by TCRdb to 2020 to 2023). Background on the whole study: TCR sequencing was performed for about 250 trial participants, of whom about 200 were given two doses of AZD1222 and around 25 were given two doses of MenACWY control vaccine. Trial participants were enrolled by age into 18-55, 56-69 and 70-plus year subgroups, with around 150, 28 and 57 TCR-sequenced participants respectively. Results the study describes overall, beyond this receptor: Most participants were white British and females outnumbered males, and the authors suggested that clonal diversity may have been underestimated. In the small 56-69-year group, the increase in depth fell short of significance, most likely because of low power. Nearly half of unique spike-specific TCRs reportedly recognized epitopes outside regions mutated in the B.1.351 and B.1.1.7 variants. Conclusions about previously exposed vaccinees are limited because only a handful of AZD1222 recipients were SARS-CoV-2 seropositive at baseline. CD4 TCRs associated with the vaccine covered the entire spike protein, and the dominant responses were in regions 160-218 and 743-854. Because no day 14 peak-response samples were available, repertoires were characterized only after the peak T cell response. A significant rise in spike-specific TCR breadth and depth was observed after two AZD1222 doses relative to day 0 and relative to MenACWY recipients.

The CDR3 regions of human TCRbeta chains were subjected to immunosequencing. The paper's processing steps were these. Repertoire TCRs were checked for matches against a reference library of SARS-CoV-2-specific TCRs that had been generated using the MIRA antigen-specificity platform. Breadth meant the fraction of unique TCRs that were SARS-CoV-2-associated, whereas depth meant the fraction of total T cells that were SARS-CoV-2-associated. Using the MIRA data, each spike-specific TCR was assigned both to the spike region to which the TCR was reactive and to a CD4 or CD8 class. Log10-transformed breadth and depth values were compared by one-way ANOVA with Sidak's multiple comparisons tests. TCRdb re-hosts the immuneACCESS table, in-frame sequences only. Its copies lack some clones; in the studies checked, an unresolved V gene accounts for under half of them, and the cause for the rest is not known. From that table come the V and J calls and clone size; the DNA was used to work out D and trimming. This sample holds 130,000 to 150,000 clones; approximately 93% were observed only once. More than 10% of the sample is taken by the ten largest.

The time point label, read with the paper, signifies: sample from adult after SARS-CoV-2 infection, after symptom onset. A couple of convalescent COVID-19 patients, sampled after symptom onset from adults with prior SARS-CoV-2 infection, were also TCR-sequenced for comparison. V lost 4 bases and J lost 2 bases; the stretch between them is 9 bases long. Taken from cysteine to phenylalanine, the CDR3 has 14 residues. Only the CDR3 DNA stays, 42 bases, in frame from base 1. Reading the germline V gene gives CDR1 SGHTA and CDR2 FQGTGA. Points on this clone: The antigen this receptor binds is unknown. One base away there is no much larger clone; base qualities are not given.

This clonotype was obtained from an adult who had recovered from COVID-19. The chain is made from TRBV7-3 and TRBJ1-5; 6 matching bases give a weak D call of TRBD1. Specimen: peripheral blood, collected after recovery from COVID-19. The CDR3 region reads CASSSNRGNQPQHF. The bases read TGTGCCAGCAGCTCGAACAGGGGCAATCAGCCCCAGCATTTT.